These T cell receptor beta chains were read from a single sample in a study of graft-versus-host responses after intestinal transplantation. These TCRs are of unknown antigen specificity. Libraries were prepared by immunoSEQ multiplex PCR; TCRdb keeps only in-frame clonotypes and omits some of them. The table has roughly 120,000 clones, roughly 95% seen once. The sample consisted of unstimulated CD8+ T cells sorted from spleen or lymph node cells, taken before intestinal transplant. All receptors derive from a human donor who received an intestinal transplant. The CDR3 runs from the conserved cysteine through the conserved F or W. Each record gives: D gene, CDR3 length, clone size, J gene, V gene, CDR3 DNA, CDR3 protein. A D gene is named only where the DNA matches it firmly. Rows give clone size only sometimes, using once, few, many, or a class for an expanded clone.

D gene: -; CDR3 length: 12; clone size: once; J gene: TRBJ1-1; V gene: TRBV4-3; CDR3 DNA: TGCGCCAGCAGCCAAGGGATGTCCGGGGCTTTCTTT; CDR3 protein: CASSQGMSGAFF
D gene: TRBD1; CDR3 length: 13; clone size: -; J gene: TRBJ1-3; V gene: TRBV6-6; CDR3 DNA: TGTGCCAGCACCTTATTACAGGGGAACACCATATATTTT; CDR3 protein: CASTLLQGNTIYF
D gene: -; CDR3 length: 14; clone size: -; J gene: TRBJ2-7; V gene: TRBV4-3; CDR3 DNA: TGCGCCAGCAGCCAAGGTGGAGGTCCCTACGAGCAGTACTTC; CDR3 protein: CASSQGGGPYEQYF
D gene: -; CDR3 length: 15; clone size: -; J gene: TRBJ2-5; V gene: TRBV30; CDR3 DNA: TGTGCCTGGAGTATAGGAAGACTTACCCAAGAGACCCAGTACTTC; CDR3 protein: CAWSIGRLTQETQYF
D gene: TRBD1; CDR3 length: 15; clone size: -; J gene: TRBJ1-5; V gene: TRBV27; CDR3 DNA: TGTGCCAGCAGTTCGGTCGACAGGGACAATCAGCCCCAGCATTTT; CDR3 protein: CASSSVDRDNQPQHF
D gene: -; CDR3 length: 17; clone size: -; J gene: TRBJ1-4; V gene: TRBV10-1; CDR3 DNA: TGCGCCAGCGGACGCGGGGGGGGAAACGCAACTAATGAAAAACTGTTTTTT; CDR3 protein: CASGRGGGNATNEKLFF
D gene: -; CDR3 length: 15; clone size: once; J gene: TRBJ2-7; V gene: TRBV6-8; CDR3 DNA: TGTGCCAGCAGTGTGCTAGCGCCGAGCTCCTACGAGCAGTACTTC; CDR3 protein: CASSVLAPSSYEQYF
D gene: TRBD2; CDR3 length: 15; clone size: -; J gene: TRBJ2-1; V gene: TRBV5-5; CDR3 DNA: TGTGCCAGCAGCTTGCGGCTAGCGGACTACAATGAGCAGTTCTTC; CDR3 protein: CASSLRLADYNEQFF
D gene: -; CDR3 length: 16; clone size: once; J gene: TRBJ2-1; V gene: TRBV7-2; CDR3 DNA: TGTGCCAGCAGCTTTTCTTTGTGGCAGTCTTACAATGAGCAGTTCTTC; CDR3 protein: CASSFSLWQSYNEQFF
D gene: -; CDR3 length: 13; clone size: once; J gene: TRBJ1-1; V gene: TRBV27; CDR3 DNA: TGTGCCAGCAGTTTATCGATCGGGGATGAAACTTTCTTT; CDR3 protein: CASSLSIGDETFF
D gene: TRBD1; CDR3 length: 15; clone size: -; J gene: TRBJ2-7; V gene: TRBV7-7; CDR3 DNA: TGTGCTAGCAGCTTAGGGGCAGGGGGCGACTACGAGCAGTACTTC; CDR3 protein: CASSLGAGGDYEQYF
D gene: TRBD1; CDR3 length: 16; clone size: -; J gene: TRBJ2-3; V gene: TRBV30; CDR3 DNA: TGTGCCTGGAGTGCAGGACAGGGGGCAAGCACAGATACGCAGTATTTT; CDR3 protein: CAWSAGQGASTDTQYF
D gene: -; CDR3 length: 15; clone size: -; J gene: TRBJ1-5; V gene: TRBV19; CDR3 DNA: TGTGCCAGTAGTACATACAGTTATAGCAATCAGCCCCAGCATTTT; CDR3 protein: CASSTYSYSNQPQHF
D gene: -; CDR3 length: 15; clone size: -; J gene: TRBJ2-7; V gene: TRBV4-2; CDR3 DNA: TGTGCCAGCAGCCAAGAGGGGGACTCCACCTACGAGCAGTACTTC; CDR3 protein: CASSQEGDSTYEQYF
D gene: -; CDR3 length: 17; clone size: -; J gene: TRBJ2-5; V gene: TRBV29-1; CDR3 DNA: TGCAGCGTTGAAGATTCGGGGCCAAAAAATCCAAGGGAGACCCAGTACTTC; CDR3 protein: CSVEDSGPKNPRETQYF
D gene: -; CDR3 length: 17; clone size: -; J gene: TRBJ2-1; V gene: TRBV21-1; CDR3 DNA: TGTGCCAGCAGCTCTCGGATTTCAGGGGCCTACGGGAATGAGCAGTTCTTC; CDR3 protein: CASSSRISGAYGNEQFF
D gene: -; CDR3 length: 14; clone size: -; J gene: TRBJ1-5; V gene: TRBV29-1; CDR3 DNA: TGCAGCGTTGTCGCCGGGGTGCGCAATCAGCCCCAGCATTTT; CDR3 protein: CSVVAGVRNQPQHF
D gene: -; CDR3 length: 14; clone size: -; J gene: TRBJ1-5; V gene: TRBV9; CDR3 DNA: TGTGCCAGCAGCCCGTGGGAGGGAGGTCAGCCCCAGCATTTT; CDR3 protein: CASSPWEGGQPQHF
D gene: TRBD1; CDR3 length: 13; clone size: -; J gene: TRBJ2-7; V gene: TRBV27; CDR3 DNA: TGTGCCAGCAGTTTTTCGACAGGGTACGAGCAGTACTTC; CDR3 protein: CASSFSTGYEQYF
D gene: -; CDR3 length: 13; clone size: once; J gene: TRBJ1-2; V gene: TRBV4-2; CDR3 DNA: TGTGCCAGCAGCCTTCCCGGGACGTATGGCTACACCTTC; CDR3 protein: CASSLPGTYGYTF
D gene: -; CDR3 length: 12; clone size: once; J gene: TRBJ2-1; V gene: TRBV19; CDR3 DNA: TGTGCCAGTAGTCTGGGGAACAATGAGCAGTTCTTC; CDR3 protein: CASSLGNNEQFF
D gene: -; CDR3 length: 15; clone size: -; J gene: TRBJ2-2; V gene: TRBV4-3; CDR3 DNA: TGCGCCAGCAGCCATCAGAGAGGCGGGACCGGGGAGCTGTTTTTT; CDR3 protein: CASSHQRGGTGELFF
D gene: TRBD2; CDR3 length: 17; clone size: -; J gene: TRBJ2-7; V gene: TRBV29-1; CDR3 DNA: TGCAGCGTTGAAGATCCGGAGACTAGCGGGAGGGGGTACGAGCAGTACTTC; CDR3 protein: CSVEDPETSGRGYEQYF
D gene: -; CDR3 length: 13; clone size: -; J gene: TRBJ1-2; V gene: TRBV11-2; CDR3 DNA: TGTGCCAGCAGCGAGAGGCCGGGGGATGGCTACACCTTC; CDR3 protein: CASSERPGDGYTF
D gene: TRBD2; CDR3 length: 18; clone size: -; J gene: TRBJ2-1; V gene: TRBV7-8; CDR3 DNA: TGTGCCAGCAGCTTACCTGGGACTAGCGTCAGCTCCTACAATGAGCAGTTCTTC; CDR3 protein: CASSLPGTSVSSYNEQFF
D gene: -; CDR3 length: 14; clone size: -; J gene: TRBJ1-1; V gene: TRBV9; CDR3 DNA: TGTGCCAGCAGCGTAGACGGAGGTAACACTGAAGCTTTCTTT; CDR3 protein: CASSVDGGNTEAFF
D gene: TRBD2; CDR3 length: 17; clone size: -; J gene: TRBJ2-1; V gene: TRBV4-1; CDR3 DNA: TGCGCCAGCAGCCAAGATCCGGGACTAAGAGACTACAATGAGCAGTTCTTC; CDR3 protein: CASSQDPGLRDYNEQFF
D gene: -; CDR3 length: 14; clone size: -; J gene: TRBJ2-7; V gene: TRBV28; CDR3 DNA: TGTGCCAGCATAGCCGGGGGAAACTCCTACGAGCAGTACTTC; CDR3 protein: CASIAGGNSYEQYF
D gene: TRBD2; CDR3 length: 16; clone size: -; J gene: TRBJ2-5; V gene: TRBV4-1; CDR3 DNA: TGCGCCAGCAGCCAAGGGGTAGCGGGACGCCCAGAGACCCAGTACTTC; CDR3 protein: CASSQGVAGRPETQYF
D gene: TRBD2; CDR3 length: 15; clone size: -; J gene: TRBJ2-7; V gene: TRBV28; CDR3 DNA: TGTGCCAGCAGTTTATTTCTAGCGGGATTGGTCGAGCAGTACTTC; CDR3 protein: CASSLFLAGLVEQYF
D gene: TRBD2; CDR3 length: 17; clone size: -; J gene: TRBJ2-7; V gene: TRBV2; CDR3 DNA: TGTGCCAGCAGGTGGGGACTAGCGGGAGGGCCGGGCTACGAGCAGTACTTC; CDR3 protein: CASRWGLAGGPGYEQYF
D gene: -; CDR3 length: 13; clone size: -; J gene: TRBJ1-1; V gene: TRBV28; CDR3 DNA: TGTGCCAGCAGTTTTCGGTGGGGGACTGAAGCTTTCTTT; CDR3 protein: CASSFRWGTEAFF
D gene: TRBD2; CDR3 length: 15; clone size: -; J gene: TRBJ2-1; V gene: TRBV6-5; CDR3 DNA: TGTGCCAGCAGTAACCCCGGACTAGCTTACAATGAGCAGTTCTTC; CDR3 protein: CASSNPGLAYNEQFF
D gene: TRBD1; CDR3 length: 14; clone size: -; J gene: TRBJ1-5; V gene: TRBV28; CDR3 DNA: TGTGCCAGCAGTCACCGGGACAGCAATCAGTCCCAGCATTTT; CDR3 protein: CASSHRDSNQSQHF
D gene: TRBD1; CDR3 length: 14; clone size: -; J gene: TRBJ2-7; V gene: TRBV10-2; CDR3 DNA: TGCGCCAGCAGCGGACGGGACAGGGGAGACGAGCAGTACTTC; CDR3 protein: CASSGRDRGDEQYF
D gene: -; CDR3 length: 18; clone size: -; J gene: TRBJ2-1; V gene: TRBV29-1; CDR3 DNA: TGCAGCGTTGAAGATCCCAGGGGGGGACTACCCGCCTACAATGAGCAGTTCTTC; CDR3 protein: CSVEDPRGGLPAYNEQFF
D gene: -; CDR3 length: 16; clone size: -; J gene: TRBJ1-3; V gene: TRBV5-6; CDR3 DNA: TGTGCCAGCAGCTCGACAGGATTTGGTTGGGGGCACACCATATATTTT; CDR3 protein: CASSSTGFGWGHTIYF
D gene: -; CDR3 length: 14; clone size: -; J gene: TRBJ1-1; V gene: TRBV9; CDR3 DNA: TGTGCCAGCAGCGTAGATTTGGGTAACACTGAAGCTTTCTTT; CDR3 protein: CASSVDLGNTEAFF
D gene: TRBD1; CDR3 length: 12; clone size: -; J gene: TRBJ2-7; V gene: TRBV29-1; CDR3 DNA: TGCAGCGTTTCCCCAGGGGGCTACGAGCAGTACTTC; CDR3 protein: CSVSPGGYEQYF
D gene: -; CDR3 length: 14; clone size: -; J gene: TRBJ1-1; V gene: TRBV18; CDR3 DNA: TGTGCCAGCTCACCACGAGACCTATGGACTGAAGCTTTCTTT; CDR3 protein: CASSPRDLWTEAFF
D gene: -; CDR3 length: 15; clone size: -; J gene: TRBJ2-3; V gene: TRBV5-4; CDR3 DNA: TGTGCCAGCAGACCCTCAGTCCCGGCAGCAGATACGCAGTATTTT; CDR3 protein: CASRPSVPAADTQYF
D gene: TRBD2; CDR3 length: 16; clone size: -; J gene: TRBJ2-1; V gene: TRBV5-1; CDR3 DNA: TGCGCCAGCAGCTTGGGTTCGGGAGGGCCTTACAATGAGCAGTTCTTC; CDR3 protein: CASSLGSGGPYNEQFF
D gene: -; CDR3 length: 15; clone size: -; J gene: TRBJ2-3; V gene: TRBV6-1; CDR3 DNA: TGTGCCAGCAGTACCCAACTAGTAAGCACAGATACGCAGTATTTT; CDR3 protein: CASSTQLVSTDTQYF
D gene: TRBD1; CDR3 length: 15; clone size: -; J gene: TRBJ1-6; V gene: TRBV13; CDR3 DNA: TGTGCCAGCAGCTTAGAGGCAGGGGGCGAATCACCCCTCCACTTT; CDR3 protein: CASSLEAGGESPLHF
D gene: TRBD2; CDR3 length: 17; clone size: -; J gene: TRBJ2-5; V gene: TRBV7-6; CDR3 DNA: TGTGCCAGCAGCTTATTGGCTAGCGGGAGGTTGGGGGAGACCCAGTACTTC; CDR3 protein: CASSLLASGRLGETQYF
D gene: -; CDR3 length: 15; clone size: -; J gene: TRBJ2-7; V gene: TRBV7-2; CDR3 DNA: TGTGCCAGCAGCCTGGGGGGTTCGGGAGCCTACGAGCAGTACTTC; CDR3 protein: CASSLGGSGAYEQYF
D gene: -; CDR3 length: 15; clone size: once; J gene: TRBJ2-1; V gene: TRBV28; CDR3 DNA: TGTGCCAGCAGTTCCGTGTCCCCCCCCAAGGGTGAGCAGTTCTTC; CDR3 protein: CASSSVSPPKGEQFF
D gene: TRBD1; CDR3 length: 14; clone size: -; J gene: TRBJ2-7; V gene: TRBV30; CDR3 DNA: TGTGCCTGGGGCCCAGGACAGGGTAGTTCCGGGCAGTACTTC; CDR3 protein: CAWGPGQGSSGQYF
D gene: -; CDR3 length: 13; clone size: -; J gene: TRBJ1-1; V gene: TRBV11-2; CDR3 DNA: TGTGCCAGCAGCTTAGGAAGTAACACTGAAGCTTTCTTT; CDR3 protein: CASSLGSNTEAFF
D gene: -; CDR3 length: 12; clone size: -; J gene: TRBJ2-7; V gene: TRBV6-5; CDR3 DNA: TGTGCCAGCAGTTACAATGGTGGCGAGCAGTACTTC; CDR3 protein: CASSYNGGEQYF
D gene: -; CDR3 length: 14; clone size: -; J gene: TRBJ2-7; V gene: TRBV28; CDR3 DNA: TGTGCCAGCAGTTTCCCGGACGTATCCTACGAGCAGTACTTC; CDR3 protein: CASSFPDVSYEQYF
D gene: -; CDR3 length: 15; clone size: -; J gene: TRBJ2-3; V gene: TRBV6-1; CDR3 DNA: TGTGCCAGCGCTGGCGGAAATTGGGAGGCAGATACGCAGTATTTT; CDR3 protein: CASAGGNWEADTQYF
D gene: TRBD1; CDR3 length: 14; clone size: -; J gene: TRBJ2-7; V gene: TRBV28; CDR3 DNA: TGTGCCAGCACTACCGGGACAGGGCCTTACGAGCAGTACTTC; CDR3 protein: CASTTGTGPYEQYF